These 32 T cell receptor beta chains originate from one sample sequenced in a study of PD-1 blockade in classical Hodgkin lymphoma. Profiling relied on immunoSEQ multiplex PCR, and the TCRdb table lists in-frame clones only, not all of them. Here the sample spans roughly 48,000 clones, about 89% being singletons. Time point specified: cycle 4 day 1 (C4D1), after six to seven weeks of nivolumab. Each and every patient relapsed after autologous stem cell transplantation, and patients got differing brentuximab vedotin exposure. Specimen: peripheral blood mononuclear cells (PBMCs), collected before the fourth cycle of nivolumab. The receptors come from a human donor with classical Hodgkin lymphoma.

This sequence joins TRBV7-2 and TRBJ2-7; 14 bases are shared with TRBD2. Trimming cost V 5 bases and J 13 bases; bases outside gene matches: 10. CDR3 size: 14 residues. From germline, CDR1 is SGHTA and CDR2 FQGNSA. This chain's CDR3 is CASSAGLAGAVLYF. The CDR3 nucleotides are TGTGCCAGCAGCGCGGGACTAGCGGGGGCCGTCTTATACTTC.

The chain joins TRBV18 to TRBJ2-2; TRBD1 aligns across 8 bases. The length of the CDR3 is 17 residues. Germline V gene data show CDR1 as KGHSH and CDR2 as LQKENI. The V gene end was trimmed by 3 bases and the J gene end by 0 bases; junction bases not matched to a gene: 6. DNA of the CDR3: TGTGCCAGCTCACCCTTCGTACAGGGGGCGAACACCGGGGAGCTGTTTTTT. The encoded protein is CASSPFVQGANTGELFF.

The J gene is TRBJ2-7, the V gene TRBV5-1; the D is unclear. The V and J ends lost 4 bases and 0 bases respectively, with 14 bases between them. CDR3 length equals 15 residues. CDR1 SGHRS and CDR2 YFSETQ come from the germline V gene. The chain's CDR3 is CASSRTALSSYEQYF. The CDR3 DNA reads TGCGCCAGCAGCCGGACGGCCTTGAGCTCCTACGAGCAGTACTTC.

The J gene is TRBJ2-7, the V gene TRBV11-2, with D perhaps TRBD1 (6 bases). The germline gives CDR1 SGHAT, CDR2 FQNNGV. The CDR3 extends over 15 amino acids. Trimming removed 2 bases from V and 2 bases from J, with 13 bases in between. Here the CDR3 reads CASSLMGRGTYEQYF. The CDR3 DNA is TGTGCCAGCAGCTTAATGGGCAGGGGCACCTACGAGCAGTACTTC. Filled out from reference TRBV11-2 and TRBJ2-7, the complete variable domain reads EAGVAQSPRYKIIEKRQSVAFWCNPISGHATLYWYQQILGQGPKLLIQFQNNGVVDDSQLPKDRFSAERLKGVDSTLKIQPAKLEDSAVYLCASSLMGRGTYEQYFGPGTRLTVT.

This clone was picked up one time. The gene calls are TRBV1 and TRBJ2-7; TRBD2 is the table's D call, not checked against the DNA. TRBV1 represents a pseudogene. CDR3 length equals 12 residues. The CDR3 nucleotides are TGCACCAGCAGCCAAGATCCCTGCGAGCAGTACTTC. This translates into CTSSQDPCEQYF.

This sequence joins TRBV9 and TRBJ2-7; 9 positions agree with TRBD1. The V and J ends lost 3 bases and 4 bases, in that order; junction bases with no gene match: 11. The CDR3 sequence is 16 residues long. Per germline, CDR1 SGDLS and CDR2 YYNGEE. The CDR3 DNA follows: TGTGCCAGCAGCGAAGATAACCAGACAGGGGGATACGAGCAGTACTTC. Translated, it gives CASSEDNQTGGYEQYF.

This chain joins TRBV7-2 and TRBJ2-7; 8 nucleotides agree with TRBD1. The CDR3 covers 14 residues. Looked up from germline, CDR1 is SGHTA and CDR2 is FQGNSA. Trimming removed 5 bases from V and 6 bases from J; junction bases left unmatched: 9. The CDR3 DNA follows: TGTGCCAGCAGCCCGTGGACAGGGACAAGCGAGCAGTACTTC. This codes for CASSPWTGTSEQYF.

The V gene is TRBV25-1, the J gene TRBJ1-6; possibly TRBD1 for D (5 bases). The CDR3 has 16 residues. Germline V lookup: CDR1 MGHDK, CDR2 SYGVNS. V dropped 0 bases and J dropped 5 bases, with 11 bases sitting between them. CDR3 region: CASSEYKGRNNSPLHF. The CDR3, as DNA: TGTGCCAGCAGTGAATATAAGGGGCGGAATAATTCACCCCTCCACTTT. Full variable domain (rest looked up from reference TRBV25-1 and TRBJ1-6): EADIYQTPRYLVIGTGKKITLECSQTMGHDKMYWYQQDPGMELHLIHYSYGVNSTEKGDLSSESTVSRIRTEHFPLTLESARPSHTSQYLCASSEYKGRNNSPLHFGNGTRLTVT.

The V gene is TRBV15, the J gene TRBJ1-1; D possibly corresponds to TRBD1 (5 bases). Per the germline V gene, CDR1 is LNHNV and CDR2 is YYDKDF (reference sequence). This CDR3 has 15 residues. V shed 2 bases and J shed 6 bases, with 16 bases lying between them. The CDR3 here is CATSRTRDFQSEAFF. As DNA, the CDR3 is TGTGCCACCAGCAGAACCCGGGACTTTCAATCTGAAGCTTTCTTT.

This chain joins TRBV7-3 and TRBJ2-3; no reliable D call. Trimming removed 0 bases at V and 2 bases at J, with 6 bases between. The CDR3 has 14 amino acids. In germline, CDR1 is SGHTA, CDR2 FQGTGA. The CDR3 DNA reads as TGTGCCAGCAGCTTAACTACTACCACAGATACGCAGTATTTT. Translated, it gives CASSLTTTTDTQYF.

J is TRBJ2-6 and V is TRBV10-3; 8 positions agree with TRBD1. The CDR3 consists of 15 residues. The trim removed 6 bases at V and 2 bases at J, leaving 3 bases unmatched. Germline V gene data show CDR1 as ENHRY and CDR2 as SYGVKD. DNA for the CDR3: TGTGCCATCAGGGAGACAGGGGCTGGGGCCAACGTCCTGACTTTC. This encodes CAIRETGAGANVLTF.

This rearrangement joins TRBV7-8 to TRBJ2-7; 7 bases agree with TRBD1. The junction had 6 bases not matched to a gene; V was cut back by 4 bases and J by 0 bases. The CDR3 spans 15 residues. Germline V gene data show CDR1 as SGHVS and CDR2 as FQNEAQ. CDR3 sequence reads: CASSSTGALSYEQYF. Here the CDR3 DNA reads TGTGCCAGCAGCTCAACAGGGGCCCTCTCCTACGAGCAGTACTTC. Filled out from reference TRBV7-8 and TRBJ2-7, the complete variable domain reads GAGVSQSPRYKVAKRGQDVALRCDPISGHVSLFWYQQALGQGPEFLTYFQNEAQLDKSGLPSDRFFAERPEGSVSTLKIQRTQQEDSAVYLCASSSTGALSYEQYFGPGTRLTVT.

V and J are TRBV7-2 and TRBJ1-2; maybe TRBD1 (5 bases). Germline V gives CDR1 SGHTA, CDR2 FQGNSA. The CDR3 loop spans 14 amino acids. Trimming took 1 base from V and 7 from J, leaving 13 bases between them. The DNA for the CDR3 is TGTGCCAGCAGCTTAGACGCCAGGGTGGGTGGCTACACCTTC. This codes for CASSLDARVGGYTF.

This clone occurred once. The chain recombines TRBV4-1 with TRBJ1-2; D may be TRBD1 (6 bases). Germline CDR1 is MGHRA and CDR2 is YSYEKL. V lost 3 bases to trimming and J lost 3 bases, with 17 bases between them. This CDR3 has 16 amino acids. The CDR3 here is CASSQVMGAHDYGYTF. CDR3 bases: TGCGCCAGCAGCCAGGTCATGGGGGCGCATGACTATGGCTACACCTTC.

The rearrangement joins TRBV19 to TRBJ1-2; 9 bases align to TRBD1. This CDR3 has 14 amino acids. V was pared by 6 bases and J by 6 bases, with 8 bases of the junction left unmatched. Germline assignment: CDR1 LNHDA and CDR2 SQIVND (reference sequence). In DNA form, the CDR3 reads TGTGCCAGTAGAGCCGGGACAGGGTTAAATGGCTACACCTTC. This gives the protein CASRAGTGLNGYTF.

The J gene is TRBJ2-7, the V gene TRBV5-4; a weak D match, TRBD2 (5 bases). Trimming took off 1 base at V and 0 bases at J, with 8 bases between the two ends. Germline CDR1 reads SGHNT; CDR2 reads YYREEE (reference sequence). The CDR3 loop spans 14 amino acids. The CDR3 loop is CASSLRDNSYEQYF. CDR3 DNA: TGTGCCAGCAGCTTGCGGGATAACTCCTACGAGCAGTACTTC.

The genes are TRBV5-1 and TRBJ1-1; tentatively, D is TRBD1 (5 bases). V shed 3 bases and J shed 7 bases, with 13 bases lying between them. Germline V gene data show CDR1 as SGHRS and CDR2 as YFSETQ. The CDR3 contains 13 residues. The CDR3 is CASSSDSTFEAFF. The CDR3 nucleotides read TGCGCCAGCAGCTCTGACAGCACCTTTGAAGCTTTCTTT. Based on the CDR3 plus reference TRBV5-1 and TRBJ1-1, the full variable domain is KAGVTQTPRYLIKTRGQQVTLSCSPISGHRSVSWYQQTPGQGLQFLFEYFSETQRNKGNFPGRFSGRQFSNSRSEMNVSTLELGDSALYLCASSSDSTFEAFFGQGTRLTVV.

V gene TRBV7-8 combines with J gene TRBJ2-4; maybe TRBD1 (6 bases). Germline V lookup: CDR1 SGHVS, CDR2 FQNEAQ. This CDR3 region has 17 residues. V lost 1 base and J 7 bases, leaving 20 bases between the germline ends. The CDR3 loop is CASSLDHRAAPSNIQYF. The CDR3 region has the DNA TGTGCCAGCAGCTTAGATCACAGGGCGGCTCCGTCGAACATTCAGTACTTC.

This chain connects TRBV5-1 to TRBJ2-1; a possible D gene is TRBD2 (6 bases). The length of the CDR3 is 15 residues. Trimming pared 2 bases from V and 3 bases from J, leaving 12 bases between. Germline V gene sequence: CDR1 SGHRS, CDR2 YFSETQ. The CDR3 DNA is TGCGCCAGCAGCTTCCTGGCGGGAAGCTACAATGAGCAGTTCTTC. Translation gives CASSFLAGSYNEQFF.

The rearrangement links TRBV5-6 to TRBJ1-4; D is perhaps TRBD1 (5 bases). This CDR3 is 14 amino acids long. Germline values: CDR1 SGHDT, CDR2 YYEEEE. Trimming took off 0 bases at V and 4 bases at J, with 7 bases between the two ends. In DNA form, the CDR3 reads TGTGCCAGCAGCTTGGGACAGAGTAATGAAAAACTGTTTTTT. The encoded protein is CASSLGQSNEKLFF.

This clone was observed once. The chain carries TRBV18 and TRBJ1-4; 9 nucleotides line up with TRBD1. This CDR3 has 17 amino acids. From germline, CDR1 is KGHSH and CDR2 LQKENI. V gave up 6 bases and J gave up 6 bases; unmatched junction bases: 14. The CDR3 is CASSQTYPGQGYEKLFF. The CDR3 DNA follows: TGTGCCAGCTCCCAAACCTACCCGGGACAGGGTTATGAAAAACTGTTTTTT.

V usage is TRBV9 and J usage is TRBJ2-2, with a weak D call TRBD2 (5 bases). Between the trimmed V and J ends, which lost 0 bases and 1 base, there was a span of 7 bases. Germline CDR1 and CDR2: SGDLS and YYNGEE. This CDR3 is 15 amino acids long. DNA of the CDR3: TGTGCCAGCAGCGTAGATCGGGGGAACACCGGGGAGCTGTTTTTT. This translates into CASSVDRGNTGELFF.

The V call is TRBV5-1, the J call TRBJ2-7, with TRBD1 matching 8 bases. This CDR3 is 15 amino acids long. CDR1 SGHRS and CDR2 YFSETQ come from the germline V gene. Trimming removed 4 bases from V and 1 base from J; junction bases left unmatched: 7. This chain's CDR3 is CASSILGTGSYEQYF. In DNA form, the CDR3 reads TGCGCCAGCAGCATCCTTGGGACAGGATCCTACGAGCAGTACTTC.

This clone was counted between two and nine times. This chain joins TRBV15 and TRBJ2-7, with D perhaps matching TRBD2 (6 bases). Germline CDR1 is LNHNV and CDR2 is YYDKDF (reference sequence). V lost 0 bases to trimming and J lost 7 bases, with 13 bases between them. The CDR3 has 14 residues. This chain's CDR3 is CATSRDLAGNEQYF. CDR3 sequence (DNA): TGTGCCACCAGCAGAGATTTGGCGGGGAATGAGCAGTACTTC.

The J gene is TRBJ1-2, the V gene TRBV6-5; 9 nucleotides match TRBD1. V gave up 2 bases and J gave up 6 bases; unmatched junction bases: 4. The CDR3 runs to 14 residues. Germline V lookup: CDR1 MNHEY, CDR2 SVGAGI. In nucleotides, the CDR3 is TGTGCCAGCAGTTACACGGACAGGGGTGATGGCTACACCTTC. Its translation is CASSYTDRGDGYTF.

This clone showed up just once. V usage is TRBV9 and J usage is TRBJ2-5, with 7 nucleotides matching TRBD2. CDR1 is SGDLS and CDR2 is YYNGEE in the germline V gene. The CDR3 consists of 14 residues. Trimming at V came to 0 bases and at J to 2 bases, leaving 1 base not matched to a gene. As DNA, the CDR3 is TGTGCCAGCAGCGTAGCGGGGGGTCAAGAGACCCAGTACTTC. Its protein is CASSVAGGQETQYF.

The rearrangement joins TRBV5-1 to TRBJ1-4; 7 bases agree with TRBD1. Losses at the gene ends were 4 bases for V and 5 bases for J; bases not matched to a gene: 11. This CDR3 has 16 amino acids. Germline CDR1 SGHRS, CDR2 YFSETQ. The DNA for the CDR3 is TGCGCCAGCAGCGTGGGCGGGACAGTCGTAAATGAAAAACTGTTTTTT. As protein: CASSVGGTVVNEKLFF.

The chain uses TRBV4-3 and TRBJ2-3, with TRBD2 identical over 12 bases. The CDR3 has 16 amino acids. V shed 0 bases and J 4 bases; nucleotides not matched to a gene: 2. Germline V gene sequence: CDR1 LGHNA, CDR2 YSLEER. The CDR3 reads CASSQETSGGPDTQYF. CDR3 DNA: TGCGCCAGCAGCCAAGAGACTAGCGGGGGTCCAGATACGCAGTATTTT.

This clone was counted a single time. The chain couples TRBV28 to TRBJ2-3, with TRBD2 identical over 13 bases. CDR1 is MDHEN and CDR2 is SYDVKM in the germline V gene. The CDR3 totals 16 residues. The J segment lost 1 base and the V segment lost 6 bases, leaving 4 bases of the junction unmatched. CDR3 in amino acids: CASSHGLAGGTDTQYF. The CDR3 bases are TGTGCCAGCAGCCACGGACTAGCGGGGGGCACAGATACGCAGTATTTT. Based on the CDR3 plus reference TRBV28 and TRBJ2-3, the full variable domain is DVKVTQSSRYLVKRTGEKVFLECVQDMDHENMFWYRQDPGLGLRLIYFSYDVKMKEKGDIPEGYSVSREKKERFSLILESASTNQTSMYLCASSHGLAGGTDTQYFGPGTRLTVL.

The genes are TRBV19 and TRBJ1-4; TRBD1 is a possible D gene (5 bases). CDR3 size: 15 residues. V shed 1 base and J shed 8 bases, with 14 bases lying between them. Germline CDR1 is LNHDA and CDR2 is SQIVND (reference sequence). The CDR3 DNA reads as TGTGCCAGTAGTATAGGTCCAGGGTGGAAGGAAAAACTGTTTTTT. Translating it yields CASSIGPGWKEKLFF.

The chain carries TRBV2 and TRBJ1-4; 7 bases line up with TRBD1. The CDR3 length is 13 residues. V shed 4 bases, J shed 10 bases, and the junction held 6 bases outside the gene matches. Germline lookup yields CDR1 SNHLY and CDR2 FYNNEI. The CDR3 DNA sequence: TGTGCCAGCAGTGCGGACCCAGGGGGAAAACTGTTTTTT. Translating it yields CASSADPGGKLFF.

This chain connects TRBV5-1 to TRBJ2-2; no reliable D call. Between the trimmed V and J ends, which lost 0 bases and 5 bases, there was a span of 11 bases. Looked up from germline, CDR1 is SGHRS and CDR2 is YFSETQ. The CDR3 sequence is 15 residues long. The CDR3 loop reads CASSLGAGGTGELFF. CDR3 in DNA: TGCGCCAGCAGCTTGGGTGCAGGCGGAACCGGGGAGCTGTTTTTT.